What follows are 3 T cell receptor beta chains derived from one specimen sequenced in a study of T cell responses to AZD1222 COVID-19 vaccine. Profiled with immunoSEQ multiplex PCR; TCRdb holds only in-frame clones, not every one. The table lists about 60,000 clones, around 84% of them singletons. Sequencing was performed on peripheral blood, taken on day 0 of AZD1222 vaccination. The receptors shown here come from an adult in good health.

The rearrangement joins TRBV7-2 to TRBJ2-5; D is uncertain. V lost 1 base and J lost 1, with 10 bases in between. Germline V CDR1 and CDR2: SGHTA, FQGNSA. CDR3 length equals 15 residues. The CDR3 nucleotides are TGTGCCAGCAGCTTAGGTGGGATCCGCCAAGAGACCCAGTACTTC. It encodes CASSLGGIRQETQYF.

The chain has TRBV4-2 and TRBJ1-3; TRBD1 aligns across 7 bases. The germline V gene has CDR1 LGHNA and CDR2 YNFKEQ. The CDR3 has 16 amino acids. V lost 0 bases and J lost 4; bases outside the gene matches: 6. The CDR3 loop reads CASSQETGSLGNTIYF. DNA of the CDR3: TGTGCCAGCAGCCAAGAGACAGGGAGCCTCGGAAACACCATATATTTT.

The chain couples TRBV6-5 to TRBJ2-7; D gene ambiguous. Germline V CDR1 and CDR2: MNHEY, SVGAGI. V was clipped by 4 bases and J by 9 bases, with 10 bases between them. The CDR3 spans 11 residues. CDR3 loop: CASSSPGGQYF. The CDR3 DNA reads TGTGCCAGCAGTTCCCCGGGCGGGCAGTACTTC.